The rows below give T cell receptor beta chains drawn from one sample of a study of cytomegalovirus exposure and HLA in healthy donors. Generated by immunoSEQ multiplex PCR, the TCRdb table keeps only in-frame clones and is missing some. The data contain roughly 100,000 clones, over 70% of them seen just once; the ten biggest clones take up roughly 8.6%. Sample: PBMCs. These receptors came from a woman in her thirties or forties in good health and CMV-seropositive. Each CDR3 is given with its conserved first and last residue. Fields, in order: CDR3 DNA, CDR3 protein, CDR3 length, D gene, clone size, V gene, J gene. D genes are given only for firm matches. Size is stated for part of the rows, as once, few or many counts, or as a class when the clone is expanded.

TGCGCCAGCAGCTCTGGACAGGGTGGCTATGGCTACACCTTC,CASSSGQGGYGYTF,14,TRBD1,-,TRBV5-1,TRBJ1-2
TGTGCCAGCAGTGTTTTCGACACACCTAGCACAGATACGCAGTATTTT,CASSVFDTPSTDTQYF,16,-,-,TRBV2,TRBJ2-3
TGTGCCACCAGCATCGATAGGTGGCAGGGAACCCAGCCCCAGCATTTT,CATSIDRWQGTQPQHF,16,-,-,TRBV15,TRBJ1-5
TGCAGCGTTGAAGCGTCCAGGGGGCGGACCGGGGAGCTGTTTTTT,CSVEASRGRTGELFF,15,TRBD1,-,TRBV29-1,TRBJ2-2
TGTGCCAGCAGAGACAGGTCGGAATACTATGGCTACACCTTC,CASRDRSEYYGYTF,14,-,once,TRBV6-5,TRBJ1-2
TGTGCCAGCAGCTTGTGGGCCAACTATGGCTACACCTTC,CASSLWANYGYTF,13,-,few,TRBV5-6,TRBJ1-2
TGCGCCAGCAGCCAAGACTTTTCGGGGGATGGCTACACCTTC,CASSQDFSGDGYTF,14,-,few,TRBV4-3,TRBJ1-2
TGTGCCAGCAGCATAGCTGCTGGGGCCAACGTCCTGACTTTC,CASSIAAGANVLTF,14,-,-,TRBV2,TRBJ2-6
TGTGCCATCAGGGAACACGTCCACACAGGGAATGAGCAGTTCTTC,CAIREHVHTGNEQFF,15,-,-,TRBV10-3,TRBJ2-1
TGTGCCAGCAGCCAAAGGGGACTAGCGGGGGGGCTGGAGACCCAGTACTTC,CASSQRGLAGGLETQYF,17,TRBD2,-,TRBV7-6,TRBJ2-5
TGTGCCAGCAGTCCAGATCTCATTGGGCTTGAAGCTTTCTTT,CASSPDLIGLEAFF,14,-,-,TRBV27,TRBJ1-1
TGCGCCAGCAGTCAACTACCAATAACTAGCGGGGGGGCGGCCCAAGAGACCCAGTACTTC,CASSQLPITSGGAAQETQYF,20,TRBD2,-,TRBV23-1,TRBJ2-5
TGCGCCAGCATTCCGAGACAGGGGGCGGTTGTCTGTCCAACTAATGAAAAACTGTTTTTT,CASIPRQGAVVCPTNEKLFF,20,TRBD1,-,TRBV4-3,TRBJ1-4
TGTGCCAGCAGCAAAGAGAGGACAGCCCGTTCAGATACGCAGTATTTT,CASSKERTARSDTQYF,16,-,-,TRBV21-1,TRBJ2-3
TGTGCCAGCAGTGTAGGACAGAATACAGATACGCAGTATTTT,CASSVGQNTDTQYF,14,-,-,TRBV6-1,TRBJ2-3
TGTGCCAGCAGTTCCTGGACAGGGACAATGAGCACTGAAGCTTTCTTT,CASSSWTGTMSTEAFF,16,TRBD1,-,TRBV6-6,TRBJ1-1
TGTGCCAGCAGCCCCGGTTCCCTACTACAGGGTTGGCCTATAAGCTACACCTTC,CASSPGSLLQGWPISYTF,18,-,-,TRBV5-4,TRBJ1-2
TGTGCCAGCAGCTTAGGCGTGAACACTGAAGCTTTCTTT,CASSLGVNTEAFF,13,-,few,TRBV11-3,TRBJ1-1
TGTGCCAGTAAGGGGGAGGGGTACACCGGGGAGCTGTTTTTT,CASKGEGYTGELFF,14,-,-,TRBV19,TRBJ2-2
TGTGCCAGCTCCAGAGGGCTTAGTACTGGAAACACCATATATTTT,CASSRGLSTGNTIYF,15,-,-,TRBV18,TRBJ1-3
TGTGCCAGCTCACCACCGAACAGGGGAGATGCGGCTGAAGCTTTCTTT,CASSPPNRGDAAEAFF,16,TRBD1,-,TRBV18,TRBJ1-1
TGTGCCAGCAGCTTAGGTGTCTACGAGCAGTACTTC,CASSLGVYEQYF,12,-,few,TRBV7-9,TRBJ2-7
TGTGCCAGCAGCGGGACAGGCTTTAACTATGGCTACACCTTC,CASSGTGFNYGYTF,14,TRBD1,-,TRBV28,TRBJ1-2
TGCGCCAGCAGGTACAGGGAGAGGGGGTCTGGCTACACCTTC,CASRYRERGSGYTF,14,-,-,TRBV4-3,TRBJ1-2
TGTGCCAGCAGCCTATCGGGGTGGGAGTACTTC,CASSLSGWEYF,11,-,-,TRBV5-6,TRBJ2-5
TGTGCCAGCAGTTTTAATGGGTTGGGGCTAGCGGGAGGAGAGACCCAGTACTTC,CASSFNGLGLAGGETQYF,18,TRBD2,-,TRBV28,TRBJ2-5
TGTGCCAGCAGTGGTTCTTGGGCTAGCGAGTACAATGAGCAGTTCTTC,CASSGSWASEYNEQFF,16,-,few,TRBV6-1,TRBJ2-1
TGTGCCAGCAGCGAACGACTAGCGGGAGGCCCACGCGGTGAGCAGTTCTTC,CASSERLAGGPRGEQFF,17,TRBD2,-,TRBV9,TRBJ2-1
TGTGCCAGCAGGAGTAGCGGGACACTGGAGGGTGAGCAGTTCTTC,CASRSSGTLEGEQFF,15,TRBD2,-,TRBV11-3,TRBJ2-1
TGTGCCAGCAGCTTGGTTGGCGGTTCCTACGAGCAGTACTTC,CASSLVGGSYEQYF,14,-,-,TRBV5-4,TRBJ2-7
TGTGCCAGTACTGACGAGGGATTTAGCTCCTACAATGAGCAGTTCTTC,CASTDEGFSSYNEQFF,16,-,-,TRBV19,TRBJ2-1
TGCGCCAGCAGCCAAGGTGCACAGCTACAAGAGACCCAGTACTTC,CASSQGAQLQETQYF,15,-,-,TRBV4-1,TRBJ2-5
TGTGCCAGCAGCTTTTCGACTAGCGACTACAATGAGCAGTTCTTC,CASSFSTSDYNEQFF,15,TRBD2,-,TRBV5-4,TRBJ2-1
TGCGCCAGCAGCTCAGGACAGGGCGCAAGCTCCTACGAGCAGTACTTC,CASSSGQGASSYEQYF,16,TRBD1,-,TRBV5-1,TRBJ2-7
TGTGCCAGCGACGGGGGATTCCGCACAGATACGCAGTATTTT,CASDGGFRTDTQYF,14,-,-,TRBV28,TRBJ2-3
TGTGCCAGCAGTCCCCTTCGACAGGGGGCCCTAAATTCACCCCTCCACTTT,CASSPLRQGALNSPLHF,17,TRBD1,few,TRBV28,TRBJ1-6
TGTGCCATCAGTGAGTCCAGGGTCGAGCAGTACTTC,CAISESRVEQYF,12,-,-,TRBV10-3,TRBJ2-7
TGTGCCAGCAGCCAAGATATCGGGGTCTCCTACAATGAGCAGTTCTTC,CASSQDIGVSYNEQFF,16,-,-,TRBV14,TRBJ2-1
TGTGCCAGCTCACCGGGCCCCCCATACGAGCAGTACTTC,CASSPGPPYEQYF,13,-,-,TRBV18,TRBJ2-7
TGTGCCAGCAGCGTAGATTGGCAGATAAACACTGAAGCTTTCTTT,CASSVDWQINTEAFF,15,-,-,TRBV9,TRBJ1-1
TGTGCCAGCAGTGTACAGTACGAGCAGTACTTC,CASSVQYEQYF,11,-,-,TRBV2,TRBJ2-7
TGTGCCAGGACGGGACTAGCGGGAGATGAGCAGTTCTTC,CARTGLAGDEQFF,13,TRBD2,once,TRBV7-9,TRBJ2-1
TGTGCCAGCAGACCCCCGGGAGCTGGGGGTTATGGCTACACCTTC,CASRPPGAGGYGYTF,15,-,once,TRBV28,TRBJ1-2
TGTGCCAGCAGCTTGGACAGTTTTAGGGGCAATGAGCAGTTCTTC,CASSLDSFRGNEQFF,15,-,once,TRBV5-6,TRBJ2-1
TGTGCCAGCAGTGAGCGGGGCGGTAGGAACTATGGCTACACCTTC,CASSERGGRNYGYTF,15,-,-,TRBV6-1,TRBJ1-2
TGTGCCAGCCAGGGCAACATAGGTCAGCCCCAGCATTTT,CASQGNIGQPQHF,13,-,-,TRBV6-1,TRBJ1-5
TGCGCCAGCAGCCAAGGTTGGGGGGGGAATTCACCCCTCCACTTT,CASSQGWGGNSPLHF,15,-,-,TRBV4-3,TRBJ1-6
TGTGCCAGCAGCAAGCAAACCGGGACATCAAATTCACCCCTCCACTTT,CASSKQTGTSNSPLHF,16,-,-,TRBV7-2,TRBJ1-6